Listed here are 8 T cell receptor beta chains from one sample, sequenced in a study of T cells in localized non-small cell lung cancer (dated by TCRdb to between 2020 and 2021). Library preparation used the immunoSEQ multiplex PCR assay. TCRdb holds this immuneACCESS table with in-frame rearrangements only. Some clones are missing; in checked studies, unresolved V genes explain under half, and the rest has no known cause. This sample has over 30,000 clones in its table, and around 90% of those were observed once. Jointly, the top ten make up 17% of the sample. Material: peripheral blood mononuclear cells, obtained before any cancer treatment. The receptors were gathered from a man between 40 and 70 years old with stage III lung adenocarcinoma.

CDR3 DNA sequence: TGTGCCAGTAGTAGAGGACAGCCCAACAATCAGCCCCAGCATTTT. It is translated as CASSRGQPNNQPQHF. The chain combines TRBV19 with TRBJ1-5; possible D gene TRBD1, 6 bases. This CDR3 has 15 residues. Between the trimmed V and J ends, which lost 4 bases and 3 bases, there was a span of 13 bases. Per the germline V gene, CDR1 is LNHDA and CDR2 is SQIVND (reference sequence).

The chain employs TRBV7-9 and TRBJ1-3; 7 bases map to TRBD1. Germline assignment: CDR1 SEHNR and CDR2 FQNEAQ (reference sequence). The CDR3 consists of 17 residues. V was pared by 5 bases and J by 2 bases, with 12 bases of the junction left unmatched. Here the CDR3 reads CASSPIMTGTTGNTIYF. The CDR3 DNA follows: TGTGCCAGCAGCCCTATTATGACAGGGACTACTGGAAACACCATATATTTT.

The chain employs TRBV4-3 and TRBJ2-2; 10 nucleotides line up with TRBD2. Germline lookup yields CDR1 LGHNA and CDR2 YSLEER. The ends lost 0 bases at V and 4 bases at J; junction bases unmatched: 8. The CDR3 spans 18 residues. CDR3 protein: CASSQDGLSGGGTGELFF. As DNA, the CDR3 is TGCGCCAGCAGCCAAGACGGGCTGAGCGGGGGGGGCACCGGGGAGCTGTTTTTT.

The V and J genes are TRBV6-8 and TRBJ2-2, with D possibly being TRBD1 (6 bases). This CDR3 is built from 14 residues. Trimming left V 6 bases short and J 1 base short, with 9 bases between. Germline CDR1 and CDR2: MNHGY and SAAAGT. The CDR3 DNA reads TGTGCCAGCAGGCGGACAGAGAACACCGGGGAGCTGTTTTTT. This translates into CASRRTENTGELFF.

The chain combines TRBV7-9 with TRBJ2-7, with 8 bases aligning to TRBD1. Germline V lookup: CDR1 SEHNR, CDR2 FQNEAQ (reference sequence). Germline trimming cut 5 bases from V and 3 bases from J; bases unmatched to any gene: 18. The CDR3 extends over 18 amino acids. CDR3 nucleotides: TGTGCCAGCAGCCCCCACCCAGGACAGGGACGCGGTTTCTACGAGCAGTACTTC. Encoded protein: CASSPHPGQGRGFYEQYF.

This chain uses TRBV6-6 with TRBJ1-5; no reliable D call. In germline, CDR1 is MNHNY, CDR2 SVGAGI (reference sequence). V lost 2 bases to trimming and J lost 3 bases, with 5 bases between them. The CDR3 spans 13 residues. The CDR3 spells CASSYHVNQPQHF. The CDR3 nucleotides read TGTGCCAGCAGTTACCACGTCAATCAGCCCCAGCATTTT.

The genes are TRBV5-1 and TRBJ1-1; 12 bases align to TRBD1. The CDR3 extends over 17 amino acids. V was pared by 2 bases and J by 5 bases, with 10 bases of the junction left unmatched. The germline gives CDR1 SGHRS, CDR2 YFSETQ. The DNA for the CDR3 is TGCGCCAGCAGCTTAACTCCGGGACAGGGGGCTCGAACTGAAGCTTTCTTT. Translation gives CASSLTPGQGARTEAFF.

This rearrangement joins TRBV6-1 to TRBJ2-2; D ambiguous. From germline, CDR1 is MNHNS and CDR2 SASEGT. The CDR3 spans 14 residues. The V end lost 7 bases, the J end lost 2 bases, and 11 bases lay between the germline ends. CDR3 residues: CASMGHRNTGELFF. For the CDR3, the DNA is TGTGCCAGCATGGGTCACAGAAACACCGGGGAGCTGTTTTTT.